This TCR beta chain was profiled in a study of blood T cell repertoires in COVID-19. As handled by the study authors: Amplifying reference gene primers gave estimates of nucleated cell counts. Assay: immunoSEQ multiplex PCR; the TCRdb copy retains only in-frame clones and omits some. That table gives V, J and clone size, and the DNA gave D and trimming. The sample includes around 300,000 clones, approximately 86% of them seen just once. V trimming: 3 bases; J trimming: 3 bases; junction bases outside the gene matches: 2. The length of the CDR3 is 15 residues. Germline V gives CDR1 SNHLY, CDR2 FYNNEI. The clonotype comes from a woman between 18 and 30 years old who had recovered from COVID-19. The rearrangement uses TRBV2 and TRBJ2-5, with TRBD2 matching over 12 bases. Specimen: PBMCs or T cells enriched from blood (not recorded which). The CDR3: CASSDRLAGEETQYF. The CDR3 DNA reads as TGTGCCAGCAGTGATCGACTAGCGGGGGAAGAGACCCAGTACTTC.